This entry lists 28 T cell receptor beta chains sequenced from one sample in a study of CXCR3-negative and CXCR3-positive naive CD8 T cells. 5' RACE with UMI labels generated the TRB cDNA libraries. TCRdb reprocessed the 5' RACE reads; each CDR3 protein has one entry and no DNA is given. The sample table sets out 45,000 to 65,000 distinct CDR3 sequences. The sample comprised memory CD8+ T cells from blood. All receptors come from a human donor in good health. Some clones in this sample may be carry-over from other donors' samples.

The chain couples TRBV7-2 to TRBJ2-7; TCRdb picks TRBD2, but there is no DNA to check that call. The V gene's germline CDR1 is SGHTA and CDR2 FQGNSA. The CDR3 runs to 16 residues. The CDR3 loop reads CASSLISQAFQDEQYF.

The V call is TRBV6-5, the J call TRBJ2-7. Germline lookup yields CDR1 MNHEY and CDR2 SVGAGI. CDR3 length: 14 residues. CDR3: CASMAARSYYEQYF.

The chain combines TRBV4-1 with TRBJ1-1. The CDR3 covers 14 residues. The germline gives CDR1 MGHRA, CDR2 YSYEKL. The CDR3 here is CASSQGPSSTEAFF.

The V call is TRBV29-1, the J call TRBJ1-1; without DNA, the TCRdb call of TRBD1 cannot be checked. The germline gives CDR1 SQVTM, CDR2 ANQGSEA. The CDR3 is made up of 12 amino acids. The chain's CDR3 is CSPGPKNTEAFF.

The J gene is TRBJ1-5, the V gene TRBV7-2; absent DNA, TCRdb's TRBD1 call cannot be checked. Germline CDR1 reads SGHTA; CDR2 reads FQGNSA. The CDR3 contains 17 residues. CDR3: CASSSLTGTAGNLPQHF.

The V gene is TRBV15, the J gene TRBJ1-6; TCRdb designates TRBD1, a call that cannot be tested without DNA. The germline CDR1 and CDR2 sequences are LNHNV and YYDKDF (reference sequence). The CDR3 is made up of 15 amino acids. CDR3 region: CATSRPDRVDSPLHF.

The gene calls are TRBV5-1 and TRBJ2-1; TCRdb's D gene call, TRBD2, goes unchecked for lack of DNA. Germline V lookup: CDR1 SGHRS, CDR2 YFSETQ. This CDR3 spans 18 amino acids. CDR3 protein: CASSQGLAETLGWDEQFF.

The chain employs TRBV29-1 and TRBJ2-1; TCRdb returns TRBD2, unconfirmable since there is no DNA. The CDR3 runs to 13 residues. Germline loops: CDR1 SQVTM, CDR2 ANQGSEA. The CDR3 sequence: CSVFRDSHNEQFF.

This chain joins TRBV2 and TRBJ2-1; there is no DNA to check the TCRdb D call of TRBD2. Germline V gives CDR1 SNHLY, CDR2 FYNNEI. The CDR3 totals 16 residues. This CDR3 is CASSEAGLELRNEQFF.

This chain joins TRBV19 and TRBJ2-2; as DNA is missing, the TRBD1 call by TCRdb cannot be tested. The CDR3 loop spans 13 amino acids. The V gene's germline CDR1 is LNHDA and CDR2 SQIVND (reference sequence). This CDR3 reads CASTPGTGGELFF.

The V call is TRBV12-2, the J call TRBJ2-7; absent DNA, TCRdb's TRBD2 call cannot be checked. TRBV12-2 is an annotated pseudogene. CDR3 length: 18 amino acids. CDR3 sequence reads: CASRFSTPLAGETYEQYF.

The V and J genes are TRBV24-1 and TRBJ1-5. Germline values: CDR1 KGHDR, CDR2 SFDVKD. CDR3 length: 14 amino acids. The CDR3 here is CATSGENSNQPQHF.

The V call is TRBV21-1, the J call TRBJ2-7. TRBV21-1 is reported as a pseudogene. This CDR3 contains 13 residues. CDR3 protein: CASRGIATYEQYF.

The chain combines TRBV27 with TRBJ2-1; TCRdb designates TRBD2, a call that cannot be tested without DNA. The CDR3 is made up of 15 amino acids. Germline CDR1 MNHEY, CDR2 SMNVEV (reference sequence). CDR3 sequence: CASRAGTSRLNEQFF.

The chain has TRBV29-1 and TRBJ2-7; TCRdb outputs TRBD1, but without DNA this stays unchecked. CDR3 length equals 14 residues. In germline, CDR1 is SQVTM, CDR2 ANQGSEA. The CDR3 loop reads CSVSGQGETYEQYF.

The V and J genes are TRBV29-1 and TRBJ1-3; TCRdb's D gene call, TRBD1, goes unchecked for lack of DNA. The CDR3 sequence is 13 residues long. Germline values: CDR1 SQVTM, CDR2 ANQGSEA. CDR3: CSVSGGSGNTIYF. Together with reference TRBV29-1 and TRBJ1-3, the CDR3 gives the full variable domain: SAVISQKPSRDICQRGTSLTIQCQVDSQVTMMFWYRQQPGQSLTLIATANQGSEATYESGFVIDKFPISRPNLTFSTLTVSNMSPEDSSIYLCSVSGGSGNTIYFGEGSWLTVV.

The J gene is TRBJ2-6, the V gene TRBV29-1; TCRdb's D gene call, TRBD1, goes unchecked for lack of DNA. Germline CDR1 and CDR2: SQVTM and ANQGSEA. The length of the CDR3 is 15 residues. CDR3 in amino acids: CSVEDRAAGANVLTF.

This rearrangement joins TRBV7-9 to TRBJ2-5; the TCRdb D gene call, TRBD2, has no DNA to confirm it. Germline V lookup: CDR1 SEHNR, CDR2 FQNEAQ (reference sequence). The CDR3 runs 14 residues. The CDR3 is CASSSRTLGETQYF.

This sequence joins TRBV11-2 and TRBJ2-3; TCRdb gives TRBD2 as the D gene, but with no DNA this cannot be confirmed. Germline V gives CDR1 SGHAT, CDR2 FQNNGV. The CDR3 spans 14 residues. The chain's CDR3 is CASSLRPIGDTQYF.

The V and J genes are TRBV6-6 and TRBJ2-7; TCRdb outputs TRBD1, but without DNA this stays unchecked. CDR3 length: 14 amino acids. Germline CDR1 is MNHNY and CDR2 is SVGAGI (reference sequence). The CDR3 region is CASSDRDRVDEQYF.

The chain joins TRBV6-2 or TRBV6-3 to TRBJ2-7. The CDR3 totals 13 residues. The germline V gene has CDR1 MNHEY and CDR2 SVGEGT. The CDR3 loop reads CASSYLSSYEQYF.

V usage is TRBV2 and J usage is TRBJ2-3. The CDR3 contains 12 residues. Per germline, CDR1 SNHLY and CDR2 FYNNEI. The CDR3 spells CASSSSTDTQYF.

The chain combines TRBV28 with TRBJ1-2; no DNA is available, so the TRBD1 call from TCRdb remains unchecked. Germline-derived CDR1 and CDR2 are MDHEN and SYDVKM. The CDR3 contains 14 residues. The CDR3 spells CASSFRGANYGYTF.

The CDR3 loop is CASSQATRTDGNTIYF. The rearrangement links TRBV4-2 to TRBJ1-3; TCRdb proposes TRBD1, but this gene call is untestable without DNA. Looked up from germline, CDR1 is LGHNA and CDR2 is YNFKEQ. CDR3 size: 16 residues.

The chain couples TRBV12-3 or TRBV12-4 to TRBJ2-5; TCRdb gives TRBD2 as the D gene, but with no DNA this cannot be confirmed. The CDR3 is made up of 15 amino acids. The CDR3 sequence: CASSLRLAGRETQYF.

The chain carries TRBV7-9 and TRBJ2-5. Per germline, CDR1 SEHNR and CDR2 FQNEAQ (reference sequence). This CDR3 has 11 residues. This CDR3 reads CASSFQETQYF.

This chain connects TRBV12-3 or TRBV12-4 to TRBJ2-1; the D call of TRBD1 rests on TCRdb alone, since no DNA is present to check it. The CDR3 covers 13 residues. The CDR3 loop reads CASRDSLYNEQFF.

This sequence joins TRBV29-1 and TRBJ2-3; TCRdb lists TRBD2, though no DNA is available to test this call. The CDR3 length is 15 residues. Per germline, CDR1 SQVTM and CDR2 ANQGSEA. This CDR3 reads CSVELTGGPVDTQYF.